This T cell receptor (beta chain) appears in the sequencing data of a study of a mutant IDH1 vaccine in newly diagnosed glioma. About the research overall: The first vaccination came 4-6 weeks after radiotherapy alone, or with temozolomide cycles. Treated patients comprised 62.5% males and 37.5% females, mean age roughly 43 years. Former treatment meant radiotherapy, temozolomide, or both; the majority had gotten both.

Clones were read by immunoSEQ multiplex PCR, and TCRdb kept only the in-frame ones, dropping some. Among about 59,000 clones listed, more than 80% were seen once. This CDR3 region has 16 residues. V shed 4 bases and J shed 8 bases, with 24 bases lying between them. Germline CDR1 reads SGHRS; CDR2 reads YFSETQ. Described time point: week 5, during vaccination. Doses consisted of 300 ug of mutant IDH1 20-mer peptide each, paired with topical imiquimod. Comments on this clone: The antigen is not known.

The material sequenced was PBMCs, taken from a glioma patient whose treatment included an IDH1 peptide vaccine. V is TRBV5-1 and J is TRBJ1-2; D perhaps matches TRBD1 (6 bases). The TCR originated in a middle-aged woman with glioma. The CDR3 protein is CASSPDLGARLGGYTF. DNA of the CDR3: TGCGCCAGCAGCCCGGATCTGGGGGCGAGACTGGGAGGCTACACCTTC.